One and the same sample provided the 15 T cell receptor beta chains below, sequenced in a study of CD8+CD57+ T cells in acquired aplastic anemia. Genomic DNA was employed as the template in profiling TCR beta VDJ and CDR3. MiXCR was run by TCRdb on the reads, yielding one entry per CDR3 protein. The sample includes some 170,000 distinct CDR3 sequences, approximately 40% of them seen just once. The source material was sorted CD4+, CD8+, or CD8+CD57+ T cells (not recorded which) from PBMCs. Receptor source: a human donor in good health.

The rearrangement uses TRBV24-1 and TRBJ1-3, with 8 nucleotides matching TRBD1. With V trimmed by 4 bases and J by 4 bases, 8 bases remained unmatched. In germline, CDR1 is KGHDR, CDR2 SFDVKD. There are 16 residues in the CDR3. CDR3 sequence (DNA): TGTGCCACCAGTGACCAAGAGACAGGGGAGGGAAACACCATATATTTT. Encoded protein: CATSDQETGEGNTIYF.

This clonotype has at least ten counts. This rearrangement joins TRBV10-3 to TRBJ2-7; no definite D call. Germline loops: CDR1 ENHRY, CDR2 SYGVKD. V lost 8 bases and J lost 2, with 10 bases in between. The CDR3 runs to 12 residues. The CDR3 sequence: CAIGDNPYEQYF. The CDR3, as DNA: TGTGCCATCGGAGACAACCCCTACGAGCAGTACTTC.

The chain recombines TRBV7-7 with TRBJ2-5; D remains ambiguous. V lost 5 bases, J lost 5 bases, and 6 bases lay in between. The CDR3 runs to 11 residues. The germline V gene encodes CDR1 SSHAT and CDR2 FNYEAQ (reference sequence). The CDR3 DNA is TGTGCCAGCAGCGCCGAGGAGACCCAGTACTTC. Translated: CASSAEETQYF.

As concerns this clonotype: A read error may explain this, as a much larger clone is one base away. The CDR3 loop is CSALLRGLSSYNEQFF. The CDR3 nucleotides read TGCAGTGCTCTACTCCGGGGGCTCTCGTCTTACAATGAGCAGTTCTTC. The genes are TRBV20-1 and TRBJ2-1; D might be TRBD1 or TRBD2, each matching 6 bases. CDR1 and CDR2 (germline): DFQATT, SNEGSKA (reference sequence). The CDR3 is 16 residues long. The V end was cut by 5 bases, the J end by 4 bases, with 21 bases between.

This clonotype was counted at least ten times. This chain links TRBV5-4 with TRBJ2-7; tentatively, D is TRBD1 or TRBD2 (5 bases each). The CDR3 covers 14 residues. Germline CDR1 is SGHNT and CDR2 is YYREEE (reference sequence). V lost 4 bases and J 3 bases, leaving 14 bases between the germline ends. CDR3 region: CASSEGSMNYEQYF. As DNA, the CDR3 is TGTGCCAGCAGCGAGGGGTCTATGAACTACGAGCAGTACTTC.

This clonotype was counted a single time. The chain joins TRBV7-6 to TRBJ2-7; 7 bases fit TRBD1. The CDR3 loop spans 15 amino acids. Germline V CDR1 and CDR2: SGHVS, FNYEAQ. Trimming took 2 bases from V and 0 from J; bases not matched to a gene: 4. CDR3 DNA sequence: TGTGCCAGCAGCTTAAAGGGACAGCGCTCCTACGAGCAGTACTTC. Amino acid sequence: CASSLKGQRSYEQYF.

V gene TRBV18 combines with J gene TRBJ1-2; TRBD1 matches 7 bases. The CDR3 covers 16 residues. CDR1 KGHSH and CDR2 LQKENI come from the germline V gene. The ends lost 4 bases at V and 3 bases at J; junction bases unmatched: 11. As DNA, the CDR3 is TGTGCCAGCTCACGGAGTCTACAGGGGATTGACTATGGCTACACCTTC. Its translation: CASSRSLQGIDYGYTF.

The rearrangement uses TRBV6-1 and TRBJ2-7, with D tentatively TRBD2 (5 bases). CDR3 size: 13 residues. CDR1 and CDR2 from the germline V gene are MNHNS and SASEGT. V was cut by 4 bases and J by 3 bases, with 10 bases left in between. The CDR3 nucleotides are TGTGCCAGCAGTGGAGGGAGTCGCTACGAGCAGTACTTC. Translating it yields CASSGGSRYEQYF.

This clonotype came up many times. The CDR3 nucleotides read TGTGCCACCAGTGAGGTCCAGGCGTCTGGAAACACCATATATTTT. This encodes CATSEVQASGNTIYF. The V call is TRBV24-1, the J call TRBJ1-3; D ambiguous. CDR3 length equals 15 residues. Germline V lookup: CDR1 KGHDR, CDR2 SFDVKD. V was pared by 4 bases and J by 1 base, with 10 bases between.

Regarding this clonotype: It may be a read error: a sequence one base away is much more abundant. This sequence joins TRBV4-2 and TRBJ2-5; TRBD1 is a possible D gene (7 bases). The CDR3 runs 15 residues. The germline V gene has CDR1 LGHNA and CDR2 YNFKEQ. The CDR3 sequence is CVSSQVGGTEETQYF. In DNA, the CDR3 is TGTGTCAGCAGCCAAGTCGGAGGGACAGAAGAGACCCAGTACTTC.

This clonotype was seen at least ten times. The DNA for the CDR3 is TGCAGTGCTAGAGATCAGGGGGCTGGGGGGTATGGCTACACCTTC. Protein product: CSARDQGAGGYGYTF. V gene TRBV20-1 combines with J gene TRBJ1-2, with TRBD1 matching over 8 bases. Germline loops: CDR1 DFQATT, CDR2 SNEGSKA (reference sequence). This CDR3 contains 15 residues. V lost 0 bases and J lost 5; bases outside the gene matches: 8.

This clonotype has at least ten counts. The chain recombines TRBV19 with TRBJ1-5, with TRBD1 matching over 7 bases. The germline CDR1 and CDR2 sequences are LNHDA and SQIVND (reference sequence). Trimming removed 10 bases from V and 2 bases from J; junction bases left unmatched: 17. This CDR3 is built from 17 residues. This CDR3 is CATKGALSTRGNQPQHF. CDR3 nucleotide sequence: TGTGCCACCAAGGGGGCACTTTCAACAAGGGGCAATCAGCCCCAGCATTTT.

V gene TRBV15 combines with J gene TRBJ1-4; weak D call: TRBD1 (6 bases). V was cut by 5 bases and J by 5 bases, with 12 bases left in between. The CDR3 extends over 14 amino acids. Germline V gene data show CDR1 as LNHNV and CDR2 as YYDKDF (reference sequence). CDR3 sequence: CATSGRTGNEKLFF. CDR3 nucleotides: TGTGCCACCAGCGGTAGAACAGGGAATGAAAAACTGTTTTTT.

CDR3 bases: TGCAGCGTTAGTAGCGGGAGGAGTCGGGAGCTGTTTTTT. As protein: CSVSSGRSRELFF. This sequence joins TRBV29-1 and TRBJ2-2, with TRBD2 identical over 10 bases. Trimming took 5 bases from V and 9 from J; bases not matched to a gene: 6. The CDR3 is made up of 13 amino acids. The V gene's germline CDR1 is SQVTM and CDR2 ANQGSEA.

By share of the sample, this clonotype is medium-sized. V gene TRBV7-2 combines with J gene TRBJ2-5, with D unresolved. With 3 bases removed from V and 5 bases from J, the gap between germline ends came to 4 bases. CDR1 SGHTA and CDR2 FQGNSA come from the germline V gene. The CDR3 sequence is 11 residues long. The CDR3 loop is CASSFSETQYF. As DNA, the CDR3 is TGTGCCAGCAGCTTCTCGGAGACCCAGTACTTC.